This record looks at one T cell receptor (beta chain) sequence and its context. The antigen is not known. Distinct nucleotide sequences in the sample also encode this CDR3. Germline V lookup: CDR1 MNHNS, CDR2 SASEGT. The junction had 4 bases not matched to a gene; V was cut back by 4 bases and J by 2 bases. The CDR3 is made up of 15 amino acids. Since all of the isolated RNA was reverse transcribed, expressed TCRB transcripts were what got sequenced. TCRdb keeps only in-frame clones here, not all; method: immunoSEQ multiplex PCR. The sample holds some 660,000 clones, about an eighth seen once. This sample was included in a study of beta chain features in type 1 diabetes. Overall study: The number of sorted cells examined across all samples was approximately 100 million.

Overall study results and limits: Compared with healthy donors, patients appeared to share more similar naive, central memory and regulatory TCRB repertoires. The study found moderately but significantly shorter TCRB CDR3s in all four CD4+ subsets of Type 1 diabetes patients. Here, the possible influence of HLA type (on TCRB rearrangement) remained unresolved.

The sequence was obtained from a man between 18 and 29 years old with type 1 diabetes. The chain employs TRBV6-1 and TRBJ2-5; TRBD2 matches at 10 bases. The specimen sequenced was naive CD4+ T cells from blood. The CDR3: CASSGRTSGQETQYF. As DNA, the CDR3 is TGTGCCAGCAGTGGACGGACTAGCGGTCAAGAGACCCAGTACTTC.